Each of the 10 T cell receptor beta chains below was sequenced from the same sample in a study of CD8 T cells in Susac syndrome. Random hexamers were used to reverse transcribe 0.5 to 1 ug of RNA. TCRdb itself ran the immunoSEQ multiplex PCR reads through MiXCR, one entry per CDR3 protein. The sample lists approximately 190,000 distinct CDR3 sequences; roughly 90% were seen once. The specimen was CD4+ T cells from PBMCs. The receptor source for this set is a human donor with Susac syndrome.

The CDR3 coding sequence is TGTGCCAGCAGTTTATCGAACCAGTATGGCTACACCTTC. Translated, it gives CASSLSNQYGYTF. This chain connects TRBV27 to TRBJ1-2; D is undetermined. The V gene's germline CDR1 is MNHEY and CDR2 SMNVEV (reference sequence). The CDR3 sequence is 13 residues long. The V and J ends lost 0 bases and 5 bases respectively, with 7 bases between them.

The V call is TRBV7-9, the J call TRBJ2-3, with D hard to call. Trimming took off 5 bases at V and 2 bases at J, with 11 bases between the two ends. Looked up from germline, CDR1 is SEHNR and CDR2 is FQNEAQ (reference sequence). The CDR3 covers 14 residues. DNA for the CDR3: TGTGCCAGCAGCCCCGACGTTCTCACAGATACGCAGTATTTT. This translates into CASSPDVLTDTQYF.

The chain is built from TRBV12-3 or TRBV12-4 and TRBJ2-7; D is undetermined. The germline V and J ends were trimmed by 1 base and 9 bases, with 16 bases remaining between them. This CDR3 comprises 14 residues. CDR3 coding DNA: TGTGCCAGCAGTTTAGGTCTGACGCTACGAGGGCAGTACTTC. This gives the protein CASSLGLTLRGQYF.

This sequence joins TRBV5-4 and TRBJ1-5; 9 positions agree with TRBD1. Germline V gives CDR1 SGHNT, CDR2 YYREEE (reference sequence). The length of the CDR3 is 15 residues. Germline trimming cut 4 bases from V and 5 bases from J; bases unmatched to any gene: 7. CDR3 amino acids: CASSQGQGRDQPQHF. The CDR3 nucleotides are TGTGCCAGCAGCCAGGGACAGGGAAGGGATCAGCCCCAGCATTTT.

This chain uses TRBV9 with TRBJ1-3, with D possibly TRBD1 on 5 matching bases. This CDR3 is built from 15 residues. The germline CDR1 and CDR2 sequences are SGDLS and YYNGEE. Trimming shortened V by 0 bases and J by 3 bases, and 10 bases separated the two germline ends. The CDR3 here is CASSVDPGHGNTIYF. The CDR3 DNA reads as TGTGCCAGCAGCGTAGACCCAGGGCATGGAAACACCATATATTTT.

The genes are TRBV9 and TRBJ1-2, with 7 positions matching TRBD1. V shed 0 bases, J shed 7 bases, and the junction held 9 bases outside the gene matches. The germline V gene encodes CDR1 SGDLS and CDR2 YYNGEE. This CDR3 is built from 15 residues. CDR3 sequence: CASSVEGTVGRGYTF. CDR3 nucleotide sequence: TGTGCCAGCAGCGTAGAAGGGACAGTGGGACGTGGCTACACCTTC.

The chain uses TRBV6-5 and TRBJ2-7; 10 positions agree with TRBD1. The V and J ends lost 4 bases and 4 bases, in that order; junction bases with no gene match: 7. The CDR3 contains 15 residues. CDR1 and CDR2 from the germline V gene are MNHEY and SVGAGI. For the CDR3, the DNA is TGTGCCAGCAGTTTCAACCGGGACAGGGGATACGAGCAGTACTTC. It encodes CASSFNRDRGYEQYF.

The chain has TRBV5-1 and TRBJ2-6; tentative D call: TRBD2 (5 bases). Germline V gene data show CDR1 as SGHRS and CDR2 as YFSETQ. CDR3 length: 14 amino acids. Between the trimmed V and J ends, which lost 6 bases and 0 bases, there was a span of 7 bases. The CDR3 sequence is CASMEVSGANVLTF. The CDR3, as DNA: TGCGCCAGCATGGAGGTCTCTGGGGCCAACGTCCTGACTTTC.

V gene TRBV2 combines with J gene TRBJ2-1; possibly TRBD2 for D (6 bases). This CDR3 is 14 amino acids long. Germline CDR1 SNHLY, CDR2 FYNNEI. The V gene lost 7 bases and the J gene lost 5 bases, with 15 bases spanning the gap. The CDR3 sequence: CASTRTTMDNEQFF. The CDR3 DNA reads TGTGCCAGCACGAGGACTACTATGGACAATGAGCAGTTCTTC.

This rearrangement joins TRBV12-3 or TRBV12-4 to TRBJ2-3, with 14 bases that match TRBD2. The CDR3 loop spans 17 amino acids. V shed 6 bases and J 4 bases; nucleotides not matched to a gene: 9. The chain's CDR3 is CASRTGTSGGRADTQYF. CDR3 bases: TGTGCCAGCAGAACCGGGACTAGCGGGGGCCGAGCAGATACGCAGTATTTT.